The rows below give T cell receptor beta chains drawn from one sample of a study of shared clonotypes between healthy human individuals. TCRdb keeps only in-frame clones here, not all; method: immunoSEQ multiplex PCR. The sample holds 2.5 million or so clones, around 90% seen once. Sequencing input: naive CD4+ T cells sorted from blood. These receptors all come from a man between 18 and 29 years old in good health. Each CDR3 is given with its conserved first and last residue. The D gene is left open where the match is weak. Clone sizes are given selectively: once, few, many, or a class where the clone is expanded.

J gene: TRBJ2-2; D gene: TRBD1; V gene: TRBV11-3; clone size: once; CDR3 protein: CASSFGTGDTPNTGELFF; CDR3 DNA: TGTGCCAGCAGCTTCGGGACAGGGGATACCCCGAACACCGGGGAGCTGTTTTTT
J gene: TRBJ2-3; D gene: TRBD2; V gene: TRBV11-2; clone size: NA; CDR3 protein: CASSLDFGGSTTDTQYF; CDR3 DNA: TGTGCCAGCAGCTTAGATTTCGGGGGGTCCACCACAGATACGCAGTATTTT
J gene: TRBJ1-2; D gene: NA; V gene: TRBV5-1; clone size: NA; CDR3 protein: CATSAWDTTSANYGYTF; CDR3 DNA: TGCGCCACCTCAGCTTGGGACACAACGTCAGCTAACTATGGCTACACCTTC
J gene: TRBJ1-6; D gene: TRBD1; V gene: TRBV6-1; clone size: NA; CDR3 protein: CASSGQGRGSSPLHF; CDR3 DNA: TGTGCCAGCAGTGGACAGGGGAGGGGTAGTTCACCCCTCCACTTT
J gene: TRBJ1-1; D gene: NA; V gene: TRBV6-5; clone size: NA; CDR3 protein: CASSRGSGPGEAFF; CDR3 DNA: TGTGCCAGCAGCCGTGGATCAGGGCCGGGTGAAGCTTTCTTT
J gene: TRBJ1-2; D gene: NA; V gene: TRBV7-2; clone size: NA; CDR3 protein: CASSFSGTLTF; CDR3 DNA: TGTGCCAGCAGCTTTTCCGGGACCCTAACCTTC
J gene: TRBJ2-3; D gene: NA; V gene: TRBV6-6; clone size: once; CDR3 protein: CASSYSTARGTDTQYF; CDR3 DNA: TGTGCCAGCAGTTACTCTACCGCGAGAGGGACAGATACGCAGTATTTT
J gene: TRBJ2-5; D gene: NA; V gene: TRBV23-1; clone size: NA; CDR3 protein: CASSQSETQALASQETQYF; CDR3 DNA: TGCGCCAGCAGTCAATCGGAAACCCAGGCTTTAGCAAGCCAAGAGACCCAGTACTTC
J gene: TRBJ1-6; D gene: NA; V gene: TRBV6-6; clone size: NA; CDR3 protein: CASSLLSSPLHF; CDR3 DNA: TGTGCCAGCAGTTTACTTAGTTCACCCCTCCACTTT
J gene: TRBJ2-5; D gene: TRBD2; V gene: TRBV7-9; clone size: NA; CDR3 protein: CASSQDSGTSGCQYF; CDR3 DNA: TGTGCCAGCAGCCAAGATTCCGGGACTAGCGGCTGCCAGTACTTC
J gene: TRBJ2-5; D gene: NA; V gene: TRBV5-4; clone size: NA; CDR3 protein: CASSLFFGAQETQYF; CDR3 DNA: NA
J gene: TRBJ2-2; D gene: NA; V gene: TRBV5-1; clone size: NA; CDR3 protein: CASSLAPDNTGELFF; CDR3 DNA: TGCGCCAGCAGCTTGGCTCCTGACAACACCGGGGAGCTGTTTTTT
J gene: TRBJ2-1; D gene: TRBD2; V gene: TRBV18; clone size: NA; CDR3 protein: CASSLTGLAGNNEQFF; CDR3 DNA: TGTGCCAGCTCACTAACCGGACTAGCGGGTAACAATGAGCAGTTCTTC
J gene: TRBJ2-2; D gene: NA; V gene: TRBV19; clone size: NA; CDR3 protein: CASSTPTGPIGELFF; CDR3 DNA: TGTGCCAGTAGTACGCCGACTGGGCCCATCGGGGAGCTGTTTTTT
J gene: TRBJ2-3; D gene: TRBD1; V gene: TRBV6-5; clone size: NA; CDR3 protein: CASSYKDRVTDTQYF; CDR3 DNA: TGTGCCAGCAGTTATAAGGACAGGGTAACAGATACGCAGTATTTT
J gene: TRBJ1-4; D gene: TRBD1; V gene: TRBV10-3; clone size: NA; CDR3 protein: CAISESVGTAEKLFF; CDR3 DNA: TGTGCCATCAGTGAGTCGGTGGGGACAGCTGAAAAACTGTTTTTT
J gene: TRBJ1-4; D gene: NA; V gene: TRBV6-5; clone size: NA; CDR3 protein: CASSWANEKLFF; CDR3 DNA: TGTGCCAGCAGTTGGGCTAATGAAAAACTGTTTTTT
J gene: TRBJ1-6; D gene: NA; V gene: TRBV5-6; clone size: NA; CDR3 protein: CASSLSSNSPLHF; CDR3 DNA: TGTGCCAGCAGCTTGAGCTCTAATTCACCCCTCCACTTT
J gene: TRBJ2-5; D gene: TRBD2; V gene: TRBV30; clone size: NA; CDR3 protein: CAWHRLAAETQYF; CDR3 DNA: TGTGCCTGGCACCGTCTAGCGGCAGAGACCCAGTACTTC
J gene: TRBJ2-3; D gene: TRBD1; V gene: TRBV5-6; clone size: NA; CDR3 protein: CASSSGTGVTDTQYF; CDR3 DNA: TGTGCCAGCAGCTCCGGGACAGGCGTCACAGATACGCAGTATTTT
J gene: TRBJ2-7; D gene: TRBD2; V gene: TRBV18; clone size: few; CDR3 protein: CASSPNAGTSSYEQYF; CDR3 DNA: TGTGCCAGCTCACCGAATGCAGGGACTAGCTCCTACGAGCAGTACTTC
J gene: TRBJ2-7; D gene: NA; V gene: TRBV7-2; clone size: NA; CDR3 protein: CASSQAGDYEQYF; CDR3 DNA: TGTGCCAGCAGCCAGGCGGGCGACTACGAGCAGTACTTC
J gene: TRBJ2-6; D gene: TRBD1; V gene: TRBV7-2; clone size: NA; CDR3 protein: CASSSMTGGASGANVLTF; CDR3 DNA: TGTGCCAGCAGCTCTATGACAGGGGGCGCCTCTGGGGCCAACGTCCTGACTTTC